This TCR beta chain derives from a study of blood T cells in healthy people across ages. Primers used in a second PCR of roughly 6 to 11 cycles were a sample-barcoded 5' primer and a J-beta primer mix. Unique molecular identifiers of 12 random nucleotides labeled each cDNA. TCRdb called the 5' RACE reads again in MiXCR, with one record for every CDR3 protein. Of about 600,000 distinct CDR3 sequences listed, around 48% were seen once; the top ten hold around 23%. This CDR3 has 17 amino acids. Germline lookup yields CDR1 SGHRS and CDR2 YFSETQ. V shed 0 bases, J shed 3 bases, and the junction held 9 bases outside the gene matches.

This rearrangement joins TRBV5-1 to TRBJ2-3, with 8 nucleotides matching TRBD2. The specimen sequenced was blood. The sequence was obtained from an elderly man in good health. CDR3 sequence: CASSLAETGGPTDTQYF. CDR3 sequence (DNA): TGCGCCAGCAGCTTGGCCGAAACGGGAGGGCCTACAGATACGCAGTATTTT. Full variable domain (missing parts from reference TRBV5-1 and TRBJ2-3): KAGVTQTPRYLIKTRGQQVTLSCSPISGHRSVSWYQQTPGQGLQFLFEYFSETQRNKGNFPGRFSGRQFSNSRSEMNVSTLELGDSALYLCASSLAETGGPTDTQYFGPGTRLTVL.